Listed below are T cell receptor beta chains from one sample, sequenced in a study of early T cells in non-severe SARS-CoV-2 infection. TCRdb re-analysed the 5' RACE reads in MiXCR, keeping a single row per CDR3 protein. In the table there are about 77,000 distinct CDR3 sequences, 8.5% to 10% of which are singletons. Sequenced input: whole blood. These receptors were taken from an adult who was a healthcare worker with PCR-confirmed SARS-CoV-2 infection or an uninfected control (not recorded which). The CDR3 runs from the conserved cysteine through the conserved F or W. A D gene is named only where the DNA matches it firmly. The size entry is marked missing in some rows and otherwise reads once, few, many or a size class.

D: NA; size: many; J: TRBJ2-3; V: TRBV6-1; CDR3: CASSAPGHTDTQYF; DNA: TGTGCCAGCAGTGCCCCCGGGCACACAGATACGCAGTATTTT
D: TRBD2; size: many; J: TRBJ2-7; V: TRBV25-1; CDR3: CASSKIAGSYEQYF; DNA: TGTGCCAGCAGTAAAATAGCGGGGTCCTACGAGCAGTACTTC
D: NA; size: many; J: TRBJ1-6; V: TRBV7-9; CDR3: CASSLMDGSPLHF; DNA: TGTGCCAGCAGCTTAATGGACGGGTCACCCCTCCACTTT
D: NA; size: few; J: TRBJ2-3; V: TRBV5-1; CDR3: CASSLYAARTDTQYF; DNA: TGCGCCAGCAGCTTGTACGCAGCCCGCACAGATACGCAGTATTTT
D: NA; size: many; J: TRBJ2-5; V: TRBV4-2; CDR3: CASSQRTGSGETQYF; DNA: TGTGCCAGCAGCCAGAGAACAGGGAGCGGAGAGACCCAGTACTTC
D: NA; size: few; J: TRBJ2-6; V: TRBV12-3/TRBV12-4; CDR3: CASSTQSSGANVLTF; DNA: TGTGCCAGCAGCACCCAAAGCTCTGGGGCCAACGTCCTGACTTTC
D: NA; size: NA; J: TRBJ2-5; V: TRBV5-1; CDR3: CASSLVASQETQYF; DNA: TGCGCCAGCAGCTTGGTGGCATCCCAAGAGACCCAGTACTTC
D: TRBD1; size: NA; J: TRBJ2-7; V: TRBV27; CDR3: CASSSPLGQGLMGEQYF; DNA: TGTGCCAGCAGTTCCCCCTTAGGACAGGGGCTAATGGGGGAGCAGTACTTC
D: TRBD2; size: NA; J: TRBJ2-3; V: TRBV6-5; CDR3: CASKRGLGDTQYF; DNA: TGTGCCAGCAAGCGGGGGCTGGGAGATACGCAGTATTTT
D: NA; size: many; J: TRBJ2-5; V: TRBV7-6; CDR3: CASSTNYLETQYF; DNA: TGTGCCAGCAGCACCAATTATTTGGAGACCCAGTACTTC
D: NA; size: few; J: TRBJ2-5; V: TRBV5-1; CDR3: CASSFGEETQYF; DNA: TGCGCCAGCAGCTTTGGTGAAGAGACCCAGTACTTC
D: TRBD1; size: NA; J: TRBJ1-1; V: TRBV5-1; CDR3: CASSLAGGKGTEAFF; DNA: TGCGCCAGCAGCTTGGCAGGGGGGAAAGGCACTGAAGCTTTCTTT
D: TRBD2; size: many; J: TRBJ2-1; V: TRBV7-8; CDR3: CASSPWTSEAYNEQFF; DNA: TGTGCCAGCAGCCCATGGACTAGCGAGGCCTACAATGAGCAGTTCTTC
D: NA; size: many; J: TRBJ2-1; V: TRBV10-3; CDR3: CAISESVQETSYNEQFF; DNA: TGTGCCATCAGTGAGTCGGTTCAGGAGACTAGCTACAATGAGCAGTTCTTC
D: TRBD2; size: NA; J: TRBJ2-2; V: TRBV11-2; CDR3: CASSRTMGLAVNTGELFF; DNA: TGTGCCAGCAGCCGTACTATGGGACTAGCGGTGAACACCGGGGAGCTGTTTTTT
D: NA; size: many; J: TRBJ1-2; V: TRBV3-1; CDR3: CASSPGPWGGYTF; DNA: TGTGCCAGCAGCCCAGGGCCGTGGGGTGGCTACACCTTC
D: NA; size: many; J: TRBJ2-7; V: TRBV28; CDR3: CASRWAGSYEQYF; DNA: TGTGCCAGCAGGTGGGCCGGTTCCTACGAGCAGTACTTC
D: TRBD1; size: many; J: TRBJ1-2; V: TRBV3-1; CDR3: CASSRQGVNYGYTF; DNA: TGTGCCAGCAGCCGACAGGGTGTAAACTATGGCTACACCTTC
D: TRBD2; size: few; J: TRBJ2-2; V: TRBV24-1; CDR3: CATSDRTSGSAGELFF; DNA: TGTGCCACCAGTGATCGGACTAGCGGGAGCGCCGGGGAGCTGTTTTTT
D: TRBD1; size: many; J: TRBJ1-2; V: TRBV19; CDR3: CASSIEGQTRGYTF; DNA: TGTGCCAGTAGTATCGAGGGACAGACTCGGGGCTACACCTTC
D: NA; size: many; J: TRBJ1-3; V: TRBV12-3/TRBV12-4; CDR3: CAGSYRDNTIYF; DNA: TGTGCCGGCTCTTACAGGGATAACACCATATATTTT
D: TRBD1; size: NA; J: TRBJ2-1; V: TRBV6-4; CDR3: CASSRQGASVNEQFF; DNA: TGTGCCAGCAGCAGACAGGGGGCTTCGGTGAATGAGCAGTTCTTC
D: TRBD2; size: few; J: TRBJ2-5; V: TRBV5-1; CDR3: CASSLEAGPQETQYF; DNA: TGCGCCAGCAGCTTGGAAGCGGGACCTCAAGAGACCCAGTACTTC
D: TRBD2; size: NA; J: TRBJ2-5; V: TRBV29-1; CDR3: CTAREGETQYF; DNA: TGCACCGCCCGGGAGGGGGAGACCCAGTACTTC
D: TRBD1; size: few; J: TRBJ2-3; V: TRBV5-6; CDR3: CASSRGQGGSTDTQYF; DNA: TGTGCCAGCAGCCGGGGACAGGGGGGATCAACAGATACGCAGTATTTT
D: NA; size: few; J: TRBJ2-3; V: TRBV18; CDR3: CASRKSRISPGTSGVDGTDTQYF; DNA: TGTGCCAGCCGGAAATCCCGAATATCTCCCGGTACCTCGGGGGTGGATGGCACAGATACGCAGTATTTT